Listed here are 32 T cell receptor beta chains from one sample, sequenced in a study of CD4+ T cells in melanoma. TCRdb's copy holds only in-frame clones and misses some; the assay was immunoSEQ multiplex PCR. Here the sample spans around 100,000 clones, about 90% being singletons. The sequenced sample consisted of peripheral blood. The receptors come from a human donor with melanoma.

This chain connects TRBV19 to TRBJ1-4; D gene ambiguous. The CDR3 contains 15 residues. With 3 bases removed from V and 3 bases from J, the gap between germline ends came to 11 bases. CDR1 and CDR2 from the germline V gene are LNHDA and SQIVND (reference sequence). Here the CDR3 reads CASSMPHSSNEKLFF. CDR3 nucleotide sequence: TGTGCCAGTAGTATGCCCCACAGCTCTAATGAAAAACTGTTTTTT.

This chain links TRBV11-2 with TRBJ1-4; TRBD1 matches 8 bases. The CDR3 loop spans 17 amino acids. Trimming removed 4 bases from V and 0 bases from J; junction bases left unmatched: 7. CDR1 and CDR2 (germline): SGHAT, FQNNGV. CDR3 DNA: TGTGCCAGCAGCTCTATCGGGACAGGACCAACTAATGAAAAACTGTTTTTT. Encoded protein: CASSSIGTGPTNEKLFF.

The rearrangement links TRBV7-3 to TRBJ2-1; no definite D call. This CDR3 has 13 residues. V was clipped by 5 bases and J by 5 bases, with 10 bases between them. Germline V gene sequence: CDR1 SGHTA, CDR2 FQGTGA. The CDR3 sequence: CASSIGPNNEQFF. The CDR3, as DNA: TGTGCCAGCAGCATTGGACCGAACAATGAGCAGTTCTTC.

The sample holds a few counts of this clone. This chain links TRBV9 with TRBJ2-3, with 9 positions matching TRBD1. This CDR3 has 15 residues. V lost 4 bases, J lost 6 bases, and 9 bases stayed unmatched. Germline assignment: CDR1 SGDLS and CDR2 YYNGEE. CDR3 loop: CASSREPTGGDTQYF. CDR3 DNA sequence: TGTGCCAGCAGCCGTGAACCGACAGGGGGGGATACGCAGTATTTT.

CDR3: CATSRDLGLAGETYEQYF. The CDR3 DNA reads TGTGCCACCAGCAGAGATTTGGGACTAGCGGGCGAAACCTACGAGCAGTACTTC. The rearrangement joins TRBV15 to TRBJ2-7; 12 positions agree with TRBD2. The junction had 8 bases not matched to a gene; V was cut back by 0 bases and J by 2 bases. CDR3 length equals 18 residues. Germline V gene data show CDR1 as LNHNV and CDR2 as YYDKDF (reference sequence).

The genes are TRBV4-1 and TRBJ1-6; 12 bases line up with TRBD1. Losses at the gene ends were 3 bases for V and 9 bases for J; bases not matched to a gene: 9. CDR1 and CDR2 from the germline V gene are MGHRA and YSYEKL. The CDR3 consists of 17 residues. The CDR3 protein is CASSQIGTGGLGSPLHF. The CDR3 DNA is TGCGCCAGCAGCCAGATCGGGACAGGGGGCTTGGGTTCACCCCTCCACTTT.

This chain uses TRBV5-1 with TRBJ1-2, with TRBD1 identical over 8 bases. This CDR3 is built from 14 residues. Looked up from germline, CDR1 is SGHRS and CDR2 is YFSETQ. V shed 4 bases, J shed 2 bases, and the junction held 4 bases outside the gene matches. CDR3 sequence reads: CASSPGQANYGYTF. The CDR3 bases are TGCGCCAGCAGCCCGGGACAGGCGAACTATGGCTACACCTTC.

The gene calls are TRBV19 and TRBJ2-7; 11 nucleotides agree with TRBD2. CDR3 length equals 14 residues. Germline V CDR1 and CDR2: LNHDA, SQIVND (reference sequence). The ends lost 5 bases at V and 5 bases at J; junction bases unmatched: 5. The CDR3 region is CASSPPGLADEQYF. CDR3 DNA: TGTGCCAGTAGTCCCCCGGGACTAGCGGACGAGCAGTACTTC.

The chain employs TRBV7-2 and TRBJ2-5; 8 nucleotides match TRBD2. Germline CDR1 and CDR2: SGHTA and FQGNSA. Trimming cost V 3 bases and J 3 bases; bases outside gene matches: 3. The CDR3 is 14 amino acids. This CDR3 reads CASSFVAGKETQYF. CDR3 nucleotides: TGTGCCAGCAGCTTCGTAGCGGGGAAAGAGACCCAGTACTTC.

The chain joins TRBV18 to TRBJ1-2; 8 bases are a match to TRBD1. The V segment lost 3 bases and the J segment 0 bases; nucleotides outside the gene matches: 3. This CDR3 spans 15 amino acids. Germline V gene sequence: CDR1 KGHSH, CDR2 LQKENI. Here the CDR3 reads CASSPRTGPNYGYTF. DNA for the CDR3: TGTGCCAGCTCACCCCGGACAGGGCCTAACTATGGCTACACCTTC.

CDR3 protein: CASSTSATNEKLFF. The CDR3 DNA reads TGTGCCAGTTCCACCAGCGCAACTAATGAAAAACTGTTTTTT. The chain carries TRBV6-5 and TRBJ1-4; D unclear. This CDR3 is built from 14 residues. Germline assignment: CDR1 MNHEY and CDR2 SVGAGI. Trimming removed 9 bases at V and 0 bases at J, with 11 bases between.

The genes are TRBV5-4 and TRBJ2-1; the match to TRBD2 covers 13 bases. The CDR3 runs to 14 residues. Germline CDR1 is SGHNT and CDR2 is YYREEE (reference sequence). Trimming took 4 bases from V and 10 from J; bases not matched to a gene: 5. DNA for the CDR3: TGTGCCAGCAGCCCCGGACTAGCGGGAGAAGAGCAGTTCTTC. Its translation is CASSPGLAGEEQFF.

The V gene is TRBV6-5, the J gene TRBJ1-2; 7 bases fit TRBD1. Unmatched junction bases numbered 6, after V lost 6 bases and J lost 5 bases. The CDR3 totals 13 residues. CDR1 MNHEY and CDR2 SVGAGI come from the germline V gene. CDR3 amino acids: CASRTGNGYGYTF. CDR3 DNA: TGTGCCAGCAGGACAGGGAATGGATATGGCTACACCTTC.

The chain couples TRBV6-5 to TRBJ1-1; 7 bases match TRBD1. V dropped 2 bases and J dropped 1; count of bases not matched to a gene: 7. CDR3 length: 16 amino acids. Germline V gene data show CDR1 as MNHEY and CDR2 as SVGAGI. The CDR3 sequence is CASSYRVQGKNTEAFF. CDR3 coding DNA: TGTGCCAGCAGTTACAGGGTACAGGGGAAGAACACTGAAGCTTTCTTT.

The rearrangement joins TRBV2 to TRBJ2-3, with D perhaps matching TRBD1 (6 bases). The CDR3 covers 14 residues. CDR1 is SNHLY, CDR2 FYNNEI, per germline. Trimming shortened V by 7 bases and J by 5 bases, and 16 bases separated the two germline ends. CDR3 in amino acids: CASTLGGFIDTQYF. The DNA for the CDR3 is TGTGCCAGCACCCTAGGGGGTTTCATAGATACGCAGTATTTT. Full variable domain (outside the CDR3, taken from reference TRBV2 and TRBJ2-3): EPEVTQTPSHQVTQMGQEVILRCVPISNHLYFYWYRQILGQKVEFLVSFYNNEISEKSEIFDDQFSVERPDGSNFTLKIRSTKLEDSAMYFCASTLGGFIDTQYFGPGTRLTVL.

This clone was recorded only once. The J gene is TRBJ1-5, the V gene TRBV7-2; D unclear. V was pared by 1 base and J by 0 bases, with 7 bases between. CDR1 SGHTA and CDR2 FQGNSA come from the germline V gene. This CDR3 region has 15 residues. CDR3 region: CASSLDGYSNQPQHF. CDR3 nucleotide sequence: TGTGCCAGCAGCTTAGATGGCTATAGCAATCAGCCCCAGCATTTT.

The rearrangement links TRBV18 to TRBJ2-7; the match to TRBD1 covers 11 bases. Trimming cost V 2 bases and J 0 bases; bases outside gene matches: 0. Per germline, CDR1 KGHSH and CDR2 LQKENI. CDR3 length: 15 amino acids. CDR3 region: CASSPGTGGSYEQYF. CDR3 nucleotides: TGTGCCAGCTCACCAGGGACAGGGGGCTCCTACGAGCAGTACTTC.

J is TRBJ2-3 and V is TRBV7-9, with TRBD2 matching 9 bases. Germline lookup yields CDR1 SEHNR and CDR2 FQNEAQ (reference sequence). Trimming at V came to 6 bases and at J to 6 bases, leaving 7 bases not matched to a gene. The CDR3 is 14 amino acids. CDR3 coding DNA: TGTGCCAGCAGTCGTAGCGGGAGTAGCGATACGCAGTATTTT. This sequence encodes CASSRSGSSDTQYF.

V usage is TRBV11-2 and J usage is TRBJ2-5; D is ambiguous. There are 13 residues in the CDR3. V shed 5 bases and J shed 7 bases, with 14 bases lying between them. The germline CDR1 and CDR2 sequences are SGHAT and FQNNGV. Here the CDR3 reads CASSPGPPGTQYF. CDR3 nucleotides: TGTGCCAGCAGCCCTGGCCCCCCAGGGACCCAGTACTTC.

This clone was observed once. The V call is TRBV15, the J call TRBJ1-5; a weak D match, TRBD1 (6 bases). The V end was cut by 0 bases, the J end by 5 bases, with 11 bases between. This CDR3 is 15 amino acids long. Germline lookup yields CDR1 LNHNV and CDR2 YYDKDF (reference sequence). CDR3 DNA: TGTGCCACCAGCAGAGATTGGGGGGCATATCAGCCCCAGCATTTT. Translating gives CATSRDWGAYQPQHF.

This clone was seen a handful of times. The chain is built from TRBV7-2 and TRBJ2-1, with 10 nucleotides matching TRBD1. Germline V lookup: CDR1 SGHTA, CDR2 FQGNSA. This CDR3 region has 16 residues. Trimming took 0 bases from V and 8 from J; bases not matched to a gene: 7. The CDR3 DNA reads TGTGCCAGCAGCTTAGCCGGGACAGGGGATGTCTATGAGCAGTTCTTC. Its translation: CASSLAGTGDVYEQFF.

V usage is TRBV28 and J usage is TRBJ1-2, with D perhaps matching TRBD1 (5 bases). Germline V CDR1 and CDR2: MDHEN, SYDVKM. This CDR3 region has 19 residues. Trimming removed 3 bases at V and 2 bases at J, with 25 bases between. The CDR3 here is CASSFGYRPQGAMNYGYTF. DNA of the CDR3: TGTGCCAGCAGTTTTGGGTACCGGCCCCAGGGCGCCATGAACTATGGCTACACCTTC.

The CDR3 spells CASANTGTGQGYTF. DNA of the CDR3: TGCGCCAGCGCCAATACCGGGACAGGGCAAGGCTACACCTTC. The V gene is TRBV5-1, the J gene TRBJ1-2; 9 bases are shared with TRBD1. From germline, CDR1 is SGHRS and CDR2 YFSETQ. The ends lost 7 bases at V and 8 bases at J; junction bases unmatched: 12. The CDR3 extends over 14 amino acids.

CDR3 coding DNA: TGCGCCAGCAGCCGAAGATTGTCCTCTGGGGCCAACGTCCTGACTTTC. As protein: CASSRRLSSGANVLTF. V is TRBV4-3 and J is TRBJ2-6; no clear D gene. Germline-derived CDR1 and CDR2 are LGHNA and YSLEER. The CDR3 contains 16 residues. The V end lost 4 bases, the J end lost 0 bases, and 10 bases lay between the germline ends.

The rearrangement links TRBV27 to TRBJ2-3, with TRBD2 as a possible D gene (6 bases). V dropped 2 bases and J dropped 0 bases, with 6 bases sitting between them. Germline lookup yields CDR1 MNHEY and CDR2 SMNVEV (reference sequence). The CDR3 consists of 14 residues. For the CDR3, the DNA is TGTGCCAGCAGTTTAGCGGGGAGCACAGATACGCAGTATTTT. Protein sequence: CASSLAGSTDTQYF.

The gene calls are TRBV5-8 and TRBJ2-3; TRBD2 agrees at 7 bases. The J segment lost 5 bases and the V segment lost 1 base, leaving 7 bases of the junction unmatched. CDR3 length equals 15 residues. Germline V CDR1 and CDR2: SGHTS, YDEGEE. CDR3 coding DNA: TGTGCCAGCAGCTTGTCCGGGGGGTTGAGAGATACGCAGTATTTT. It is translated as CASSLSGGLRDTQYF.

The chain recombines TRBV7-9 with TRBJ1-5; no clear D gene. Deletions cut 4 bases from V and 6 bases from J, with 13 bases between. Germline V gives CDR1 SEHNR, CDR2 FQNEAQ (reference sequence). CDR3 length: 14 residues. The CDR3 loop is CASSSQSQGQPQHF. DNA of the CDR3: TGTGCCAGCAGCTCCCAGTCTCAAGGTCAGCCCCAGCATTTT. The full variable domain, with the rest looked up from reference TRBV7-9 and TRBJ1-5, is DTGVSQNPRHKITKRGQNVTFRCDPISEHNRLYWYRQTLGQGPEFLTYFQNEAQLEKSRLLSDRFSAERPKGSFSTLEIQRTEQGDSAMYLCASSSQSQGQPQHFGDGTRLSIL.

The CDR3 DNA sequence: TGTGCCAGCAGCAAAAACAACAGGGGGCGGAACACTGAAGCTTTCTTT. Translating gives CASSKNNRGRNTEAFF. V and J are TRBV27 and TRBJ1-1; 9 bases match TRBD1. This CDR3 is 16 amino acids long. V shed 6 bases and J 1 base; nucleotides not matched to a gene: 9. Germline CDR1 reads MNHEY; CDR2 reads SMNVEV (reference sequence).

The genes are TRBV7-2 and TRBJ2-7; 10 bases align to TRBD2. This CDR3 is 15 amino acids long. The trim removed 1 base at V and 4 bases at J, leaving 4 bases unmatched. Germline V gene data show CDR1 as SGHTA and CDR2 as FQGNSA. The CDR3 loop reads CASSLDTSGTYEQYF. The CDR3, as DNA: TGTGCCAGCAGCTTAGATACTAGCGGGACTTACGAGCAGTACTTC.

The CDR3 coding sequence is TGTGCCACCAGCGGTGGCAGGGGGCCTGGGGCCAACGTCCTGACTTTC. It codes for CATSGGRGPGANVLTF. The chain recombines TRBV15 with TRBJ2-6; 8 nucleotides agree with TRBD1. The CDR3 runs 16 residues. V shed 5 bases, J shed 2 bases, and the junction held 5 bases outside the gene matches. In germline, CDR1 is LNHNV, CDR2 YYDKDF (reference sequence). Using reference TRBV15 and TRBJ2-6 for the parts outside the CDR3, the full variable domain is DAMVIQNPRYQVTQFGKPVTLSCSQTLNHNVMYWYQQKSSQAPKLLFHYYDKDFNNEADTPDNFQSRRPNTSFCFLDIRSPGLGDTAMYLCATSGGRGPGANVLTFGAGSRLTVL.

V and J are TRBV15 and TRBJ1-4, with D hard to call. The germline V and J ends were trimmed by 0 bases and 11 bases, with 13 bases remaining between them. The CDR3 is 14 amino acids. The germline gives CDR1 LNHNV, CDR2 YYDKDF (reference sequence). The CDR3 here is CATSRDLVVEKLFF. The DNA of the CDR3 is TGTGCCACCAGCAGAGATCTAGTGGTGGAGAAACTGTTTTTT.

The chain couples TRBV20-1 to TRBJ2-3; TRBD2 might be the D (5 bases). With 3 bases removed from V and 6 bases from J, the gap between germline ends came to 7 bases. Germline assignment: CDR1 DFQATT and CDR2 SNEGSKA (reference sequence). The CDR3 totals 11 residues. CDR3 bases: TGCAGTGCTAGTCGGGGTGATACGCAGTATTTT. This gives the protein CSASRGDTQYF.